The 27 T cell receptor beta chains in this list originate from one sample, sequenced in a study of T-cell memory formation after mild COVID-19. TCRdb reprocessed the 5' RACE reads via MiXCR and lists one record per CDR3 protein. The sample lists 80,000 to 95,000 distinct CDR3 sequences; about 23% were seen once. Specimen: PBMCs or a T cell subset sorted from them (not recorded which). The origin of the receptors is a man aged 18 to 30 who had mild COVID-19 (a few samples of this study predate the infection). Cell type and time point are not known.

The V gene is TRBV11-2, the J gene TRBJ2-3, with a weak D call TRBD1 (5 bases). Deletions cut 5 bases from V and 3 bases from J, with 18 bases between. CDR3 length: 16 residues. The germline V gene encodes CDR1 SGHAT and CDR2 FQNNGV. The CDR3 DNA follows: TGTGCCAGCAGCCCTATCCTTAGGGGCCGTACAGATACGCAGTATTTT. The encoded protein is CASSPILRGRTDTQYF.

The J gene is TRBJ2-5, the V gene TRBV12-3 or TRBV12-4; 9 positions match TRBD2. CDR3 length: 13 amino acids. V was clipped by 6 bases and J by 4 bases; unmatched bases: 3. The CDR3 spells CASRLTSGETQYF. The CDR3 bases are TGTGCCAGCAGGCTGACTAGCGGAGAGACCCAGTACTTC.

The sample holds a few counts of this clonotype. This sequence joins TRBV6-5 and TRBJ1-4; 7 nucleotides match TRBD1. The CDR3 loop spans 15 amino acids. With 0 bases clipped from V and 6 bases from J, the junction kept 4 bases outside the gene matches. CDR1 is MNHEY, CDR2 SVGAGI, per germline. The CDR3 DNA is TGTGCCAGCAGTTACTCGGGACAGTCGGATGAAAAACTGTTTTTT. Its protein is CASSYSGQSDEKLFF.

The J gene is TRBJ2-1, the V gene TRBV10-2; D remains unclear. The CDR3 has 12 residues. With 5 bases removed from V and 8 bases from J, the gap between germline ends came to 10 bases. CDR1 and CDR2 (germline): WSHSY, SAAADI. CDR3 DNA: TGCGCCAGCAGTTTGCTGTTGGATGAGCAGTTCTTC. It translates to CASSLLLDEQFF.

CDR3 DNA: TGCGCCAGCAGCCAAGAGCATTCGGACCGCCCAGATACGCAGTATTTT. It codes for CASSQEHSDRPDTQYF. The rearrangement links TRBV4-3 to TRBJ2-3; D not resolved. Per the germline V gene, CDR1 is LGHNA and CDR2 is YSLEER. The CDR3 is made up of 16 amino acids. V lost 0 bases, J lost 4 bases, and 14 bases lay in between.

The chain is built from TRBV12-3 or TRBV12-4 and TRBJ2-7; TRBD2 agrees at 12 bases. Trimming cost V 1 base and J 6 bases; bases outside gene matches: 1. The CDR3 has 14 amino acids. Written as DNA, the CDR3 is TGTGCCAGCAGTTTAGGACTAGCGGGGGTCGAGCAGTACGTC. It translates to CASSLGLAGVEQYV.

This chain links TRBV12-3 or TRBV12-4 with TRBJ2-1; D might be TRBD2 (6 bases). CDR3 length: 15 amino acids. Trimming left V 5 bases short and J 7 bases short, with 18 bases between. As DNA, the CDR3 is TGTGCCAGCAGTGCCTGGTACCTTGGGGGGAATGAGCAGTTCTTC. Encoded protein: CASSAWYLGGNEQFF.

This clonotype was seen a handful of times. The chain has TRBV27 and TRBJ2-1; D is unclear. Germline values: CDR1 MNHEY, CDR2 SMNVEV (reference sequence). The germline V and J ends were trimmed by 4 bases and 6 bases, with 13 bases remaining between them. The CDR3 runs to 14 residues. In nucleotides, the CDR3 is TGTGCCAGCAGTTCTAACATTGGTGGCAATGAGCAGTTCTTC. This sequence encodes CASSSNIGGNEQFF.

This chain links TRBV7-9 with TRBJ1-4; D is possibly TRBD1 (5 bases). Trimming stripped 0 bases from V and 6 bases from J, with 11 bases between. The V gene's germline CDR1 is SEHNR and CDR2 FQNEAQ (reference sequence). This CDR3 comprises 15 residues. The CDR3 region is CASSLAARADEKLFF. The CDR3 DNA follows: TGTGCCAGCAGCTTAGCCGCCAGGGCTGATGAAAAACTGTTTTTT.

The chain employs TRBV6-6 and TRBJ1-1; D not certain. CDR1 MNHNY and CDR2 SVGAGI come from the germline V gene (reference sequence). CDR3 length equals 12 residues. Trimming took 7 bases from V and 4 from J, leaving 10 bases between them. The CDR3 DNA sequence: TGTGCCAGCACTAACTCGGGCACTGAAGCTTTCTTT. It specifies CASTNSGTEAFF.

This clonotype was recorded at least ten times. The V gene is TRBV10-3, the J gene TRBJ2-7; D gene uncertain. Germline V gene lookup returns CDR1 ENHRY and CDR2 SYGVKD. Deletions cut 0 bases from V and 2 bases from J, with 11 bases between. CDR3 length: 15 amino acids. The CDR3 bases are TGTGCCATCAGTGAGTCGAGAACAACCCCCTACGAGCAGTACTTC. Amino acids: CAISESRTTPYEQYF.

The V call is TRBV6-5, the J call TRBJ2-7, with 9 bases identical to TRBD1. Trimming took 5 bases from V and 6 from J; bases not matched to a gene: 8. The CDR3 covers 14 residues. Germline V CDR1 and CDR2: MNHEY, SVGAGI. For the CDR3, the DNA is TGTGCCAGCAGTGACACAGGGGGCAGGGTCGAGCAGTACTTC. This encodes CASSDTGGRVEQYF.

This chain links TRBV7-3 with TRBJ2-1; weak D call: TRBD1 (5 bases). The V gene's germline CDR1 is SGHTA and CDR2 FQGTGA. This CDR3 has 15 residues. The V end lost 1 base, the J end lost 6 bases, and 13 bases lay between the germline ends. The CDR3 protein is CASSLSRAEGNEQFF. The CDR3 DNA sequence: TGTGCCAGCAGCTTAAGCAGGGCAGAAGGCAATGAGCAGTTCTTC.

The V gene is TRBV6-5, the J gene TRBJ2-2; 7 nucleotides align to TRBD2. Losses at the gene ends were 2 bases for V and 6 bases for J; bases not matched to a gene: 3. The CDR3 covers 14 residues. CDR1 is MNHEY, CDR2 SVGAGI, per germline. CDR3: CASSYATSAGELFF. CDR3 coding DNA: TGTGCCAGCAGTTACGCTACTAGCGCCGGGGAGCTGTTTTTT.

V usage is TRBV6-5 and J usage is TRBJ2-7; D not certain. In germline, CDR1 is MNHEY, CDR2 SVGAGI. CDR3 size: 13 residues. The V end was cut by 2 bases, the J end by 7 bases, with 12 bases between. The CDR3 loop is CASSYGVAGEQYV. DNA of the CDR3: TGTGCCAGCAGTTACGGGGTCGCTGGGGAGCAGTACGTC.

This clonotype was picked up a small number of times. The CDR3 region is CASSDWGSSGEQYV. In DNA form, the CDR3 reads TGTGCCAGCAGTGACTGGGGCAGCTCTGGCGAGCAGTACGTC. V and J are TRBV6-2 or TRBV6-3 and TRBJ2-7; maybe TRBD1 (5 bases). The CDR3 is 14 amino acids. The germline gives CDR1 MNHEY, CDR2 SVGEGT. Trimming took off 5 bases at V and 6 bases at J, with 17 bases between the two ends.

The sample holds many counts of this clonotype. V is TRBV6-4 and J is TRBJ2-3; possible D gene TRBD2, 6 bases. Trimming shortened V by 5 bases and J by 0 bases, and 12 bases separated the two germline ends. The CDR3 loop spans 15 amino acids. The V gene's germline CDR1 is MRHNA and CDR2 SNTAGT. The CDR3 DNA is TGTGCCAGCAGTCTGACGGCGGGGAGCACAGATACGCAGTATTTT. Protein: CASSLTAGSTDTQYF.

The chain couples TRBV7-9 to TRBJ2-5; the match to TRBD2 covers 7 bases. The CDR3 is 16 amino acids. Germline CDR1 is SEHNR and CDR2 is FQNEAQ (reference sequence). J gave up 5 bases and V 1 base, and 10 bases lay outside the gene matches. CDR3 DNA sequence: TGTGCCAGCAGCTTAGATCAGCGGGGAGACTCGGAGACCCAGTACTTC. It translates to CASSLDQRGDSETQYF.

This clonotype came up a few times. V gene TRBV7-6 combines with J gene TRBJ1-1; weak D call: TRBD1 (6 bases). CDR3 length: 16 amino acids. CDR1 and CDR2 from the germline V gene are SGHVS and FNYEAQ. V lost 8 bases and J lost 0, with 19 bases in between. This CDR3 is CASFLELRGVNTEAFF. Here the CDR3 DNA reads TGTGCCAGCTTCCTCGAGTTAAGGGGGGTGAACACTGAAGCTTTCTTT.

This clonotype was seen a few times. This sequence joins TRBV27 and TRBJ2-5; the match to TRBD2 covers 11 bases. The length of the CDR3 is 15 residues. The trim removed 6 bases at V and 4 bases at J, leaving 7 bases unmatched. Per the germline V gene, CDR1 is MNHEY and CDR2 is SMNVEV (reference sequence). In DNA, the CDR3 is TGTGCCAGCAGCAAAAGACTAGCGGGGCTAGAGACCCAGTACTTC. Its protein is CASSKRLAGLETQYF.

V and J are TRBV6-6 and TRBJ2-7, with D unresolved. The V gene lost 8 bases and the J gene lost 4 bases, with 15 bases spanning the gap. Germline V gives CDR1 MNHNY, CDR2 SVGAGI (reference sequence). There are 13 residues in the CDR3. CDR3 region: CASAPQVLYEQYV. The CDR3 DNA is TGTGCCAGCGCCCCCCAGGTTCTGTACGAGCAGTACGTC.

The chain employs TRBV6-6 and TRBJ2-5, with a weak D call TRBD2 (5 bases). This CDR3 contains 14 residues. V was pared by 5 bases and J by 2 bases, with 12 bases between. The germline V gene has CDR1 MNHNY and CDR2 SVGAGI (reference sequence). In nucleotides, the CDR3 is TGTGCCAGCAGTGGCGGGCATCCTCAAGAGACCCAGTACTTC. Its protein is CASSGGHPQETQYF.

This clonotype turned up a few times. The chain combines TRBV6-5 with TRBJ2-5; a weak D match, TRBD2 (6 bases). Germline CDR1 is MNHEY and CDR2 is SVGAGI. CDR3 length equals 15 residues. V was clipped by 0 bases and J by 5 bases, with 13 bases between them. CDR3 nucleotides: TGTGCCAGCAGTTACTCTGAGGGAGGTGGGGAGACCCAGTACTTC. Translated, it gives CASSYSEGGGETQYF.

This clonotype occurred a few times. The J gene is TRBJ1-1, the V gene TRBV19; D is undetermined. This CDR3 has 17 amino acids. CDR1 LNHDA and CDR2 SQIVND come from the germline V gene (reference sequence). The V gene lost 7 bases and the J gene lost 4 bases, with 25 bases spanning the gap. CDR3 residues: CASTPGPPSGQITEAFF. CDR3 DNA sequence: TGTGCCAGTACCCCGGGTCCCCCCTCAGGCCAGATCACTGAAGCTTTCTTT. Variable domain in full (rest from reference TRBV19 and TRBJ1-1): DGGITQSPKYLFRKEGQNVTLSCEQNLNHDAMYWYRQDPGQGLRLIYYSQIVNDFQKGDIAEGYSVSREKKESFPLTVTSAQKNPTAFYLCASTPGPPSGQITEAFFGQGTRLTVV.

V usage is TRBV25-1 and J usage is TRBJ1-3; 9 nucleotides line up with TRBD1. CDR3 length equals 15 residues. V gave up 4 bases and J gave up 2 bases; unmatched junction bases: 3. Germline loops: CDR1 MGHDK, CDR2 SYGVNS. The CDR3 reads CASSGRDRAGNTIYF. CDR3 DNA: TGTGCCAGCAGTGGCCGGGACAGGGCTGGAAACACCATATATTTT.

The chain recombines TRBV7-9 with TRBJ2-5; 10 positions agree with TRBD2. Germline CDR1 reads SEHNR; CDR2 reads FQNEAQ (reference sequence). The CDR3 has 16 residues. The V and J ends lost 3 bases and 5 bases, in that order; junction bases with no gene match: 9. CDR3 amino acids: CASSFGLAGVRETQYF. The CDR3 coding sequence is TGTGCCAGCAGCTTCGGTCTAGCGGGGGTACGGGAGACCCAGTACTTC.

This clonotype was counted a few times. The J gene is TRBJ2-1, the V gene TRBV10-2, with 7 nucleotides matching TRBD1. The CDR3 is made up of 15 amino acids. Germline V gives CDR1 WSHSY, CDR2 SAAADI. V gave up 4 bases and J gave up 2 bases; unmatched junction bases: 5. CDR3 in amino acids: CASSGYRGTYNEQFF. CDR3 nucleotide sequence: TGCGCCAGCAGTGGATACAGGGGTACCTACAATGAGCAGTTCTTC.